Here is one T cell receptor beta chain with its context. Its antigen is undetermined. The sample comes from a study of CD8 T cells in ankylosing spondylitis. Study-wide results and caveats: Blood of patients with ankylosing spondylitis appeared to be characterized by a TCR beta motif of eight highly homologous variants. Relatively scarce in peripheral blood, disease-linked clones were CD8+. It was reported that disease-linked clones were significantly enriched in matched ankylosing spondylitis synovial fluid.

Germline V gene sequence: CDR1 SGHAT, CDR2 FQNNGV. V was cut by 5 bases and J by 0 bases, with 11 bases left in between. The CDR3 contains 15 residues. Quantitative 5'-RACE with molecular barcodes produced the TCR beta libraries. TCRdb ran MiXCR on the 5' RACE reads and lists one entry per CDR3 protein. The data hold hundreds of thousands of distinct CDR3 sequences, with roughly a third observed a single time. This clonotype was obtained from a male donor with ankylosing spondylitis or in good health (not recorded which). Sequencing used blood, either unsorted or a sorted T cell fraction (not recorded which). This chain joins TRBV11-2 and TRBJ2-1; no clear D. The CDR3 region has the DNA TGTGCCAGCAGCCCAGAGGTGGTCTCCTACAATGAGCAGTTCTTC. The encoded protein is CASSPEVVSYNEQFF.